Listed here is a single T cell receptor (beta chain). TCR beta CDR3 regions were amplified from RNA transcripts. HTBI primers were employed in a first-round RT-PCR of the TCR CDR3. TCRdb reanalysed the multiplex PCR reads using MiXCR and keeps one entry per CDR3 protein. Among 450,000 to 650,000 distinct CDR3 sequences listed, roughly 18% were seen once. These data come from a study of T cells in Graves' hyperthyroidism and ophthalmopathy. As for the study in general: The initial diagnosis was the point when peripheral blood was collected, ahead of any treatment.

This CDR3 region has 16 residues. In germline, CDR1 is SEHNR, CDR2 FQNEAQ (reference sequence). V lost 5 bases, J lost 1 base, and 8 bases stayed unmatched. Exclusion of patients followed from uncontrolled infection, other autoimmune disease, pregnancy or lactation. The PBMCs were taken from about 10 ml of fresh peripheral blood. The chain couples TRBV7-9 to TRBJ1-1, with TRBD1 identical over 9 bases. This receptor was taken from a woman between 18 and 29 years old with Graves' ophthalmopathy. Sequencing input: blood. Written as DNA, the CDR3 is TGTGCCAGCAGCATTACAGGGGGCGGGTCGAACACTGAAGCTTTCTTT. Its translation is CASSITGGGSNTEAFF.